This T cell receptor (beta chain) was identified during a study of Ad26.COV2.S vaccination and SARS-CoV-2 variants. Study overall: Into the muscle, Ad26.COV2.S was dosed once or twice, 56 days apart.

Overall study results and limits: Estimates derived from TCR breadth and depth analyses may have underestimated total T cell responses. Breadth of non-spike TCRs did not differ between vaccinees and placebo recipients.

Regarding this clone: Its target is unknown. Germline and junction disagree at one end, which may indicate a read error.

TCRdb's copy holds only in-frame clones and misses some; the assay was immunoSEQ multiplex PCR. The sample carries 350,000 to 500,000 clones, 85% to 90% recorded once. The sample's treatment: around 19 received Ad26.COV2.S at low or high dose, single or two shots; about 5 received placebo; per-sample allocation not given. The investigators took samples on day 63 after the first vaccine or placebo injection. An 18-55-year-old adult in Boston served as donor. CDR3 length: 14 amino acids. Germline V gives CDR1 SGDLS, CDR2 YYNGEE. This clonotype was sampled from a person aged 18-65 years who received the Ad26.COV2.S COVID-19 vaccine or a placebo. The chain carries TRBV9 and TRBJ2-1; D call uncertain. The sequences come from peripheral blood, collected in a trial of Ad26.COV2.S vaccine versus placebo. The CDR3 nucleotides are TGTGCCAGCAGCCGGCTAGGGTCCTCCAATGAGCAGTTCTTC. This gives the protein CASSRLGSSNEQFF.